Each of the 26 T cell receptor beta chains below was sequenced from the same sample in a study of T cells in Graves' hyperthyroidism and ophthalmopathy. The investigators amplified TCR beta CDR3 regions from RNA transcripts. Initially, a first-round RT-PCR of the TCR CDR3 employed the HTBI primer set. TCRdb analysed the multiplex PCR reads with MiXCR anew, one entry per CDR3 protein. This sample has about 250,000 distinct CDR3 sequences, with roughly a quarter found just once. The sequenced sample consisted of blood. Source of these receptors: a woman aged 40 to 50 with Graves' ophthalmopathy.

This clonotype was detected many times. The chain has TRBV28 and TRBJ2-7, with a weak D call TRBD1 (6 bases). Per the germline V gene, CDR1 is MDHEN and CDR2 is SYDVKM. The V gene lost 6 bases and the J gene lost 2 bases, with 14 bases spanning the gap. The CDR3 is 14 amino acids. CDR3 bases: TGTGCCAGCAGACCGGGACAACCCACCTACGAGCAGTACTTC. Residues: CASRPGQPTYEQYF.

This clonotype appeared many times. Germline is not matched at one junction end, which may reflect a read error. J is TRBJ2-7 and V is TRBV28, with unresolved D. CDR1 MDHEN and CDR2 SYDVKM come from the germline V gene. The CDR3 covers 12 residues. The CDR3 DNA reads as TGTGCCAGCAGTTTGCCGAACTACGGGCAGTACTTC. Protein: CASSLPNYGQYF.

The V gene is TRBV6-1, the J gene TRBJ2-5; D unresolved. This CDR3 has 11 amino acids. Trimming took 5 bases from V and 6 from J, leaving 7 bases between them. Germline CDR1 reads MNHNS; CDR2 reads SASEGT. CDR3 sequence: CASSRSQTQYF. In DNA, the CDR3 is TGTGCCAGCAGTCGCTCGCAGACCCAGTACTTC.

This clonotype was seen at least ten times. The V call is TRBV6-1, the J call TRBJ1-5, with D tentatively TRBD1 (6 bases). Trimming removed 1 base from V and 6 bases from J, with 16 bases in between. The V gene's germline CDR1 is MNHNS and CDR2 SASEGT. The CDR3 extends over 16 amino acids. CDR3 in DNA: TGTGCCAGCAGTGAAGAGGCTGGGGGCAGCGGTCAGCCCCAGCATTTT. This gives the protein CASSEEAGGSGQPQHF.

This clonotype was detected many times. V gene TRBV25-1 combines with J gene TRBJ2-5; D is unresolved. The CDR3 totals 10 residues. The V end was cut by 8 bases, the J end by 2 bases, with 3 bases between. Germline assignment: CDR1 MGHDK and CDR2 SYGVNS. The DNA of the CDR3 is TGTGCCAGCTGGCAAGAGACCCAGTACTTC. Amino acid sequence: CASWQETQYF.

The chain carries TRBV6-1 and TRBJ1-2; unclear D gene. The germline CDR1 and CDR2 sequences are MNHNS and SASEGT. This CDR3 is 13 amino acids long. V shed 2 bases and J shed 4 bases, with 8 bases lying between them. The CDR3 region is CASSERGTYGYTF. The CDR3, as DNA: TGTGCCAGCAGTGAAAGAGGTACCTATGGCTACACCTTC.

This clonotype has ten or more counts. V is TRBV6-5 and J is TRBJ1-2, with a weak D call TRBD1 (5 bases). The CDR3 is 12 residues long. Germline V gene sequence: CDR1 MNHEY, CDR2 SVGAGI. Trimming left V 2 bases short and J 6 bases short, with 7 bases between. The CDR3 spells CASSYDSDGYTF. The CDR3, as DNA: TGTGCCAGCAGTTACGACAGCGATGGCTACACCTTC.

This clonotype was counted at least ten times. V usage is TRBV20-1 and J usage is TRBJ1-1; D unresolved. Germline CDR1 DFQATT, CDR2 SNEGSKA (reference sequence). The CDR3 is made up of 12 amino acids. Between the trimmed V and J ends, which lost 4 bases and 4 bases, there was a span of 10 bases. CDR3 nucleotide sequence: TGCAGTGCTATCGGTTTTCCCACTGAAGCTTTCTTT. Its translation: CSAIGFPTEAFF.

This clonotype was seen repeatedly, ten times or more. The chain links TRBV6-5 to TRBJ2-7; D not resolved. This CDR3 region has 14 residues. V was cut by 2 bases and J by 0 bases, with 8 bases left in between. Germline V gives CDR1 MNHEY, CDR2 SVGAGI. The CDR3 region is CASSYPTDSYEQYF. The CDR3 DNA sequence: TGTGCCAGCAGTTACCCGACTGACTCCTACGAGCAGTACTTC.

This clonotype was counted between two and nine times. CDR3 coding DNA: TGTGCCAGCAGTGGGGGGACAGGGTGGGAGACCCAGTACTTC. Protein product: CASSGGTGWETQYF. The chain joins TRBV6-1 to TRBJ2-5; the match to TRBD1 covers 9 bases. Trimming removed 4 bases from V and 5 bases from J; junction bases left unmatched: 5. From germline, CDR1 is MNHNS and CDR2 SASEGT. CDR3 length: 14 residues.

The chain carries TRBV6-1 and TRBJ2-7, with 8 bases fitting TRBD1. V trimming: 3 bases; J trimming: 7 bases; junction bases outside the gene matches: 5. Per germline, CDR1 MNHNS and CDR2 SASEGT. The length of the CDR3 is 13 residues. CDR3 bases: TGTGCCAGCAGTGATCGCAGGGGGCTTGAGCAGTACTTC. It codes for CASSDRRGLEQYF.

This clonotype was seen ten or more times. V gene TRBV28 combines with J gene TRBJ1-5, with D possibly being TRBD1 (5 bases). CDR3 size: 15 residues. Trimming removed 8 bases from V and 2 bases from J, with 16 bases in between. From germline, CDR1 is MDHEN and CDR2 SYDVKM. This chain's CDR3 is CASSTLGGGNQPQHF. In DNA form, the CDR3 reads TGTGCCAGCTCGACTTTGGGAGGGGGCAATCAGCCCCAGCATTTT.

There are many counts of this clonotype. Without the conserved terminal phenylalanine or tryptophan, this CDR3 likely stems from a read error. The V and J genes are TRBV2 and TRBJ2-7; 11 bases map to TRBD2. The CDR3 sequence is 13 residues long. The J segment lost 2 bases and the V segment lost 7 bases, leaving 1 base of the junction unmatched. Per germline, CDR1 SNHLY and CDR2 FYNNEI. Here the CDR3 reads CASNSGRAYEQYL. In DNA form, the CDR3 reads TGTGCCAGCAATAGCGGGAGGGCCTACGAGCAGTACCTC.

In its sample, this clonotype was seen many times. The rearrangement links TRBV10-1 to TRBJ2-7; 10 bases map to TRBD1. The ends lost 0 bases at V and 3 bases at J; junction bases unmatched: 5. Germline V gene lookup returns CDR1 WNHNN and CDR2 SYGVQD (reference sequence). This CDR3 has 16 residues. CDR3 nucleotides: TGCGCCAGCAGTGAGTCGACTCGGACAGGGGGCTACGAGCAGTACTTC. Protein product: CASSESTRTGGYEQYF.

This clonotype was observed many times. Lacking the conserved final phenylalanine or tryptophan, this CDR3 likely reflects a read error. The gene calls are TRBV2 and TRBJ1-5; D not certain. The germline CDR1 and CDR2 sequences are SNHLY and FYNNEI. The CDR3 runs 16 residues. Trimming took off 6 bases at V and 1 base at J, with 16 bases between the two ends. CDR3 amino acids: CASRIDPAESNQPQHL. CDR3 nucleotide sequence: TGTGCCAGCAGAATCGACCCCGCAGAAAGCAATCAGCCCCAGCATCTT.

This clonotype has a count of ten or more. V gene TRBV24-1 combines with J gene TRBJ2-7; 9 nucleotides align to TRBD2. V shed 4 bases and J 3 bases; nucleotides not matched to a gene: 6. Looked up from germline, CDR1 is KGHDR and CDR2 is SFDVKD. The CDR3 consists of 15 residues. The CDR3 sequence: CATSEGLAGFYEQYF. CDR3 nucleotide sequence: TGTGCCACCAGTGAGGGGCTAGCGGGATTCTACGAGCAGTACTTC.

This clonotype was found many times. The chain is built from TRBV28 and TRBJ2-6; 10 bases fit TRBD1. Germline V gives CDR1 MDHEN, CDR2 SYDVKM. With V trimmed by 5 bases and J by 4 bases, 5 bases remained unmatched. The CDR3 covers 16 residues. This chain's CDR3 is CASSQGTGAGANVLTF. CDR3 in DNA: TGTGCCAGCAGTCAAGGGACAGGGGCGGGGGCCAACGTCCTGACTTTC.

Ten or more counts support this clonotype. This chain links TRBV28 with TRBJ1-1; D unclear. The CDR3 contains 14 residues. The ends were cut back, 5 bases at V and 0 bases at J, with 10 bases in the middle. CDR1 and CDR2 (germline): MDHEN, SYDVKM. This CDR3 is CASSPGNLNTEAFF. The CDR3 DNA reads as TGTGCCAGCAGTCCCGGGAACCTGAACACTGAAGCTTTCTTT.

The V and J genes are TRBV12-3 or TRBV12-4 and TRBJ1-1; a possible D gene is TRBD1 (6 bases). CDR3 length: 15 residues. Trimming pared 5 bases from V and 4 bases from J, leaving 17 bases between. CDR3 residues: CASSDSGAWGTEAFF. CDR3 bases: TGTGCCAGCAGTGACTCAGGGGCTTGGGGCACTGAAGCTTTCTTT.

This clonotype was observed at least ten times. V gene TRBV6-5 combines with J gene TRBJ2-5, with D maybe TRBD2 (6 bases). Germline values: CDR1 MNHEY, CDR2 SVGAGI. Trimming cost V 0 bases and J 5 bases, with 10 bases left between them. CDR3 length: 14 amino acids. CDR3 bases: TGTGCCAGCAGTTACTCGGGAGGAGGGGAGACCCAGTACTTC. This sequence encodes CASSYSGGGETQYF.

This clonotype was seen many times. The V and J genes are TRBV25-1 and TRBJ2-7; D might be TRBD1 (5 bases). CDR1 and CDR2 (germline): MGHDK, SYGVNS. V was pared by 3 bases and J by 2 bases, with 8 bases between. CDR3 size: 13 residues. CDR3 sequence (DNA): TGTGCCAGCAGTGATGACAGCCCCTACGAGCAGTACTTC. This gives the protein CASSDDSPYEQYF.

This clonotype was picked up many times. The DNA of the CDR3 is TGTGCCAGCAGCCTGGGACAGGGGGCTATATCTGGGGCCAACGTCCTGACTTTC. The encoded protein is CASSLGQGAISGANVLTF. The V and J genes are TRBV7-3 and TRBJ2-6, with TRBD1 identical over 12 bases. The CDR3 has 18 residues. From germline, CDR1 is SGHTA and CDR2 FQGTGA. After removal of 5 bases from V and 1 base from J, the junction contained 6 bases not matched to a gene.

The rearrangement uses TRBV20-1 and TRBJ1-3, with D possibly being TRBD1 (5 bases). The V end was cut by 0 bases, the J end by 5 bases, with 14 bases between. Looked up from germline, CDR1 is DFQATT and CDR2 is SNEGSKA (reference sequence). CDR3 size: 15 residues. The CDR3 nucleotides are TGCAGTGCTAGAGATGCAGGGATGGCCCGAAACACCATATATTTT. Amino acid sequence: CSARDAGMARNTIYF.

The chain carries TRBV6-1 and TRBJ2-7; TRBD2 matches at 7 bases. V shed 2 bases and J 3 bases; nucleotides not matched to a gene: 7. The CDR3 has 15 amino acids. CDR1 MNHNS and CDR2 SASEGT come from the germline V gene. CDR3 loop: CASSEPGGGHYEQYF. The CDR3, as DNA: TGTGCCAGCAGTGAACCGGGGGGAGGGCACTACGAGCAGTACTTC.

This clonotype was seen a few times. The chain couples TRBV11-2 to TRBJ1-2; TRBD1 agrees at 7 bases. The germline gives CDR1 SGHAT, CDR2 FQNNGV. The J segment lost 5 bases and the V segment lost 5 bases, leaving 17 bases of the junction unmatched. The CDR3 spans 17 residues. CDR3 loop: CASSPPGTALGSYGYTF. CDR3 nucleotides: TGTGCCAGCAGCCCGCCCGGGACAGCTTTAGGAAGTTATGGCTACACCTTC.

As DNA, the CDR3 is TGTGCCAGCAGTCCCCGGGACAGAGCCGGACTACCCAACTACGAGCAGTACTTC. Amino acids: CASSPRDRAGLPNYEQYF. V gene TRBV6-2 or TRBV6-3 combines with J gene TRBJ2-7; D possibly corresponds to TRBD1 (7 bases). Trimming left V 5 bases short and J 3 bases short, with 26 bases between. Germline values: CDR1 MNHEY, CDR2 SVGEGT. The CDR3 sequence is 18 residues long.